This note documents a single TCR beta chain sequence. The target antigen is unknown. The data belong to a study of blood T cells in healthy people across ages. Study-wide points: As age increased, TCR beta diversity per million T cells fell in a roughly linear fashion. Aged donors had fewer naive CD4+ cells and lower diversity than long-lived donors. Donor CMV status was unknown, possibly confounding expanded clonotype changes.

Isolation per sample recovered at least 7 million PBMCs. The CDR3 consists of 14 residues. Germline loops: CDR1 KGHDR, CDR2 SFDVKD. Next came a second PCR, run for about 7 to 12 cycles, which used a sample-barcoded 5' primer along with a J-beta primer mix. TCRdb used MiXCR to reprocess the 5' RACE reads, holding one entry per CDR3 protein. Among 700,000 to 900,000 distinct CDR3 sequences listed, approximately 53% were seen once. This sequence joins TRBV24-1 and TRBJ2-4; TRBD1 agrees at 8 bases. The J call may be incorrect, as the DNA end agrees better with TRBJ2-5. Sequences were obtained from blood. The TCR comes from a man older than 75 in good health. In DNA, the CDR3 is TGTGCCACCAGTGACCCGACAGGGGACGAGACCCAGTACTTC. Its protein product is CATSDPTGDETQYF.